Presented here are 31 T cell receptor beta chains from one specimen sequenced in a study of tumor and adjacent non-tumor tissue in lung cancer. The library came from three nested PCR rounds adapted from ARM-PCR protocols. TCRdb reprocessed the multiplex PCR reads via MiXCR and lists one record per CDR3 protein. Of tens of thousands of distinct CDR3 sequences listed, about 80% are singletons. No cell sorting was done before RNA was extracted from the tissue. Distant lung tissue was collected more than 3 cm away from the tumor edge. The sequenced material came from distant non-tumor lung tissue. These receptors were obtained from a man between 65 and 85 years old with non-small cell lung cancer.

Notes on this clonotype: The CDR3 ends on some other residue instead of the conserved phenylalanine or tryptophan, so this is likely a read error. The chain recombines TRBV5-4 with TRBJ2-5; maybe TRBD2 (6 bases). The end of the DNA is better explained by TRBJ2-1, so the J call may be wrong. The CDR3 is 12 amino acids. Germline CDR1 SGHNT, CDR2 YYREEE (reference sequence). The CDR3 loop is CTSRLPGEEQFY. The CDR3 coding sequence is TGTACCAGCAGGTTGCCGGGGGAGGAGCAGTTCTAC.

On this clonotype: Just one base apart from a much larger clone, this may be a read error. The chain joins TRBV5-1 to TRBJ2-1; 8 bases match TRBD2. CDR1 is SGHRS and CDR2 is YFSETQ in the germline V gene. This CDR3 spans 15 amino acids. The J segment lost 8 bases and the V segment lost 1 base, leaving 8 bases of the junction unmatched. In DNA, the CDR3 is TGCGCCAGCAGCTTGTCGGGACTAGTAGGCGATGAGCAGTTCTTC. Residues: CASSLSGLVGDEQFF.

Details on this clonotype: The conserved closing phenylalanine or tryptophan is absent in this CDR3, likely reflecting a read error. It is unclear where the CDR3 begins or ends on the DNA, so no DNA is shown, and the CDR3 is as TCRdb lists it. V and J are TRBV6-2 or TRBV6-3 and TRBJ1-1. The CDR3 is made up of 15 amino acids, end residues included. The germline V gene has CDR1 MNHEY and CDR2 SVGEGT. The CDR3 reads CASRPFVRQRREVFL.

About this clonotype: This may arise from a read error, as a much more abundant clone is one base away. The J gene is TRBJ2-7, the V gene TRBV6-6, with D perhaps given as TRBD1 or TRBD2 (5 bases each). CDR1 and CDR2 (germline): MNHNY, SVGAGI (reference sequence). The CDR3 spans 15 residues. V was trimmed by 7 bases and J by 1 base, leaving 17 bases between them. The CDR3 sequence is CASTPGTYTSYEQYF. The CDR3, as DNA: TGTGCCAGCACACCCGGGACCTACACTTCCTACGAGCAGTACTTC.

The rearrangement links TRBV29-1 to TRBJ2-2; 8 bases map to TRBD1. The CDR3 runs 14 residues. Germline CDR1 is SQVTM and CDR2 is ANQGSEA. V shed 6 bases and J 14 bases; nucleotides not matched to a gene: 17. For the CDR3, the DNA is TGCAGCGTCGACGGACAGGGCGACACAGTGGAACTGTTTTTT. This encodes CSVDGQGDTVELFF.

This clonotype has only a few counts. At one boundary the junction diverges from the germline segment, which might be a read error. The chain has TRBV6-5 and TRBJ1-1; D call uncertain. CDR1 is MNHEY and CDR2 is SVGAGI in the germline V gene. This CDR3 comprises 14 residues. CDR3 region: CANSYSAARTEAFF. CDR3 DNA: TGTGCCAACAGTTATAGCGCCGCGAGGACTGAAGCTTTCTTT.

As for this clonotype: An end of the junction does not agree with germline; a read error may underlie this. The chain carries TRBV5-4 and TRBJ2-5, with 7 bases fitting TRBD2. This CDR3 has 15 residues. The germline CDR1 and CDR2 sequences are SGHNT and YYREEE (reference sequence). CDR3 region: CASSWWGGNQETQYF. CDR3 DNA sequence: TGTGCCAGTAGCTGGTGGGGGGGTAACCAAGAGACCCAGTATTTC.

This clonotype was observed a single time. The chain employs TRBV11-2 and TRBJ2-5, with 7 bases lining up with TRBD1. Germline assignment: CDR1 SGHAT and CDR2 FQNNGV. The CDR3 extends over 15 amino acids. The CDR3 loop is CISSPGTDGQETQYF. DNA for the CDR3: TGTATCAGCAGCCCGGGGACAGATGGGCAAGAGACCCAGTACTTC.

The rearrangement uses TRBV6-6 and TRBJ2-1; D could derive from TRBD1 or TRBD2 (6 bases each). Trimming removed 10 bases at V and 7 bases at J, with 23 bases between. In germline, CDR1 is MNHNY, CDR2 SVGAGI (reference sequence). The CDR3 extends over 15 amino acids. CDR3 coding DNA: TGTGCCATCAGGACATCTAACGGGGGCCGGAATGAGCAGTTCTTC. Translation: CAIRTSNGGRNEQFF.

The sample holds many counts of this clonotype. The V gene is TRBV10-3, the J gene TRBJ2-3, with D unclear. The CDR3 covers 12 residues. Germline loops: CDR1 ENHRY, CDR2 SYGVKD. V gave up 3 bases and J gave up 4 bases, with 5 bases separating them. The CDR3 DNA sequence: TGTGCCATCAGTGATTCGGCAGATACGCAGTATTTT. The encoded protein is CAISDSADTQYF.

To note about this clonotype: The junction does not match germline at one end; this may be a read error. The J gene is TRBJ2-1, the V gene TRBV29-1; D is uncertain. The CDR3 contains 14 residues. The germline V gene encodes CDR1 SQVTM and CDR2 ANQGSEA. CDR3 sequence reads: CSAKTGPAYKEQFF. CDR3 DNA sequence: TGCAGCGCTAAGACCGGGCCAGCCTACAAAGAGCAGTTCTTC.

As regards this clonotype: Possible read error: a much larger clone is one base away. This chain joins TRBV20-1 and TRBJ2-7, with D tentatively TRBD1 or TRBD2 (5 bases each). The CDR3 consists of 11 residues. CDR1 is DFQATT, CDR2 SNEGSKA, per germline (reference sequence). Trimming removed 7 bases at V and 6 bases at J, with 13 bases between. The CDR3 reads CSVTGAIEQYF. CDR3 DNA: TGCAGTGTTACCGGGGCAATCGAGCAGTACTTC.

The chain links TRBV28 to TRBJ2-6, with D maybe TRBD1 (6 bases). The CDR3 totals 16 residues. Trimming left V 4 bases short and J 9 bases short, with 19 bases between. Germline V gene lookup returns CDR1 MDHEN and CDR2 SYDVKM. The CDR3 DNA follows: TGTGCCAGCAGTTCTCTCAGGGGCTCTGGGATCAACGTCCTGACTTTC. This sequence encodes CASSSLRGSGINVLTF.

The J gene is TRBJ2-3, the V gene TRBV6-6; perhaps TRBD2 as D (6 bases). Germline V CDR1 and CDR2: MNHNY, SVGAGI (reference sequence). The CDR3 is 15 amino acids. Trimming shortened V by 11 bases and J by 4 bases, and 22 bases separated the two germline ends. The CDR3 here is CADIGRESSSDTQYF. In nucleotides, the CDR3 is TGTGCCGACATCGGCCGGGAGTCTAGCTCAGATACGCAGTATTTT.

On this clonotype itself: A much larger clone sits a single nucleotide away, making a read error possible. The chain joins TRBV4-3 to TRBJ2-1; 9 bases align to TRBD2. Germline values: CDR1 LGHNA, CDR2 YSLEER. The CDR3 has 17 residues. The CDR3 loop reads CASSQEWAGGPYNEQLF. The CDR3 DNA is TGCGCCAGCAGCCAAGAATGGGCGGGAGGGCCCTACAATGAGCAGCTCTTC.

Concerning this clonotype itself: Mismatch with germline at one junction end may stem from a read error. This sequence joins TRBV6-1 and TRBJ1-6; 8 bases map to TRBD1. The CDR3 contains 15 residues. The germline gives CDR1 MNHNS, CDR2 SASEGT. The CDR3 DNA reads as TGTTCCAGCGCATTAGGGACAGGTGGAAGTTCACCCTTCCACTTT. Protein: CSSALGTGGSSPFHF.

About this clonotype itself: Because the CDR3 is missing its conserved closing phenylalanine or tryptophan, this is likely a read error. CDR3 sequence reads: CASSSDGASTAFL. CDR3 nucleotides: TGTGCCAGCAGCTCAGATGGGGCCAGCACAGCTTTCCTT. The J gene is TRBJ1-1, the V gene TRBV11-3; tentative D call: TRBD1 (5 bases). Per the germline V gene, CDR1 is SGHNT and CDR2 is YENEEA. This CDR3 has 13 amino acids. V was cut by 4 bases and J by 10 bases, with 16 bases left in between.

Remarks on this clonotype: One end of the junction is discordant with germline, which a read error may explain. The chain employs TRBV11-1 and TRBJ2-1; D may correspond to TRBD1 or TRBD2 (6 bases each). The CDR3 has 14 amino acids. CDR1 is SGHAT and CDR2 is FQDESV in the germline V gene (reference sequence). CDR3 coding DNA: TGTGCCAGCAGTTTATCGGGGGCCTACAATGAGCAGTTCTTT. It codes for CASSLSGAYNEQFF. Variable domain in full (rest from reference TRBV11-1 and TRBJ2-1): EAEVAQSPRYKITEKSQAVAFWCDPISGHATLYWYRQILGQGPELLVQFQDESVVDDSQLPKDRFSAERLKGVDSTLKIQPAELGDSAMYLCASSLSGAYNEQFFGPGTRLTVL.

This clonotype showed up just a few times. Possible read error: a much larger clone is one base away. The CDR3 coding sequence is TGCAGCGTTACCGGGACGCTCCCCTACAAGCAGTACTTC. Amino acids: CSVTGTLPYKQYF. The chain recombines TRBV29-1 with TRBJ2-7, with D perhaps being TRBD1 or TRBD2 (5 bases each). CDR1 is SQVTM and CDR2 is ANQGSEA in the germline V gene. CDR3 length: 13 residues.

This clonotype was recorded many times. The genes are TRBV24-1 and TRBJ1-5, with 7 bases identical to TRBD1. This CDR3 contains 15 residues. The junction had 7 bases not matched to a gene; V was cut back by 8 bases and J by 1 base. Germline CDR1 KGHDR, CDR2 SFDVKD. The CDR3: CATNRTGPSNQPQHF. The CDR3 region has the DNA TGTGCCACCAACCGGACAGGACCAAGCAATCAGCCCCAGCATTTT.

Points on this clonotype: A much larger clone sits a single nucleotide away, making a read error possible. The J gene is TRBJ1-6, the V gene TRBV29-1; maybe TRBD1 (6 bases). The CDR3 length is 14 residues. Germline-derived CDR1 and CDR2 are SQVTM and ANQGSEA. The CDR3 DNA is TGCAGCGCCGGGAGAGCAGGGGATAATTCATCCCTCCACTTT. Amino acids: CSAGRAGDNSSLHF.

Points on this clonotype: One end of the junction varies from germline; a read error may be responsible. V gene TRBV10-3 combines with J gene TRBJ2-1, with 10 bases lining up with TRBD2. Germline CDR1 and CDR2: ENHRY and SYGVKD. The CDR3 is made up of 12 amino acids. The CDR3 loop reads CAISELAGAEFF. In nucleotides, the CDR3 is TGTGCTATCAGTGAGCTAGCGGGAGCGGAGTTCTTC.

A single count supports this clonotype. This may be a read error, as it is one base from a much larger clone. The chain recombines TRBV7-8 with TRBJ2-5; 10 nucleotides align to TRBD2. The CDR3 runs 18 residues. Germline CDR1 and CDR2: SGHVS and FQNEAQ. Here the CDR3 reads CTSSIRMSSGSRQETQYF. The CDR3 nucleotides are TGTACCAGCAGCATAAGGATGTCTAGCGGGAGCCGCCAAGAGACCCAGTACTTC.

About this clonotype itself: One junction end does not reproduce the germline sequence, and a read error may be involved. V usage is TRBV10-2 and J usage is TRBJ2-7; D uncertain. The CDR3 consists of 13 residues. In germline, CDR1 is WSHSY, CDR2 SAAADI. This CDR3 is CATFGCGPYEHYF. The CDR3 DNA reads as TGCGCCACCTTCGGGTGTGGGCCCTACGAGCACTACTTC.

As regards this clonotype: At one boundary the junction diverges from the germline segment, which might be a read error. This chain links TRBV6-1 with TRBJ1-1; D is perhaps TRBD1 (5 bases). Germline V gene sequence: CDR1 MNHNS, CDR2 SASEGT. The CDR3 consists of 15 residues. The CDR3 reads CANSERSRVNTEPFF. As DNA, the CDR3 is TGTGCCAACAGTGAGAGGAGCAGGGTTAACACTGAACCTTTCTTT.

The V and J genes are TRBV11-2 and TRBJ2-3; 7 nucleotides line up with TRBD1. The CDR3 sequence is 14 residues long. Germline V lookup: CDR1 SGHAT, CDR2 FQNNGV. In DNA, the CDR3 is TGTGTCATCAGGTCACAGGGGTTCTCAGATACGCAGTATTTT. Translation: CVIRSQGFSDTQYF.

Details on this clonotype: This may be a read error: a much more frequent sequence differs by one nucleotide. This chain joins TRBV28 and TRBJ2-3; TRBD1 is a possible D gene (6 bases). CDR3 length: 15 amino acids. The germline V gene has CDR1 MDHEN and CDR2 SYDVKM. The CDR3 region has the DNA TGTGCCAGCAGTTTTTCCAGGGGCCGGTCAGATACGGAGTATTTT. Translation gives CASSFSRGRSDTEYF.

This clonotype was counted at least ten times. The chain is built from TRBV6-1 and TRBJ1-1; TRBD1 matches at 7 bases. CDR1 and CDR2 (germline): MNHNS, SASEGT. There are 14 residues in the CDR3. With V trimmed by 8 bases and J by 4 bases, 10 bases remained unmatched. CDR3 region: CASDTAGGVTEAFF. CDR3 DNA: TGTGCCAGCGACACCGCAGGGGGAGTCACTGAAGCTTTCTTT.

Details on this clonotype: Germline and junction disagree at one end, which may indicate a read error. The chain couples TRBV29-1 to TRBJ2-7; D uncertain. The CDR3 sequence is 12 residues long. CDR1 SQVTM and CDR2 ANQGSEA come from the germline V gene. The CDR3 region is CRVDGGSYEQYF. CDR3 in DNA: TGCAGGGTTGATGGCGGTTCCTACGAGCAATACTTC.

With regard to this clonotype: One end of the junction does not line up with germline, which may come from a read error. V usage is TRBV10-2 and J usage is TRBJ2-6, with TRBD1 as a possible D gene (5 bases). Per the germline V gene, CDR1 is WSHSY and CDR2 is SAAADI. This CDR3 has 16 amino acids. The CDR3: CASNESGGNGANVLNF. The DNA for the CDR3 is TGCGCCAGCAATGAGTCAGGTGGTAATGGGGCCAACGTCCTGAATTTC.

A note on this clonotype: At one end, the junction sequence differs from germline, possibly due to a read error. The genes are TRBV11-2 and TRBJ2-7; D gene uncertain. Germline lookup yields CDR1 SGHAT and CDR2 FQNNGV. The CDR3 runs 15 residues. The CDR3 sequence: CASSLDQVAPYGQYF. CDR3 in DNA: TGTGCCAGCAGCTTAGACCAGGTGGCCCCCTACGGGCAGTACTTC.